The rows below give T cell receptor beta chains drawn from one sample of a study of T-cell reconstitution after alpha-beta-depleted transplantation in children. TCRdb used MiXCR to reprocess the PCR reads, holding one entry per CDR3 protein. The sample records fewer than 1 million distinct CDR3 sequences, roughly 16% being singletons. The sample was PBMCs, mostly from graft donor cells, taken 360 days after TCRalphabeta/CD19-depleted stem cell transplant. The receptor set was obtained from a male patient between 10 and 17 years old who had a stem cell transplant for acute lymphoblastic leukemia, so the T cells may come from the graft donor. The CDR3 runs from the conserved cysteine through the conserved F or W. The D gene is left open where the match is weak. Clone size, where shown, is once, few, many, or a class for clones that have expanded.

TRBJ1-3,NA,TRBV5-1,NA,CASSPRATSSGNTIYF,TGCGCCAGCAGCCCCCGCGCAACGAGCTCTGGAAACACCATATATTTT
TRBJ1-5,NA,TRBV7-9,NA,CASSPWDTNQPQHF,TGTGCCAGCAGCCCATGGGACACCAATCAGCCCCAGCATTTT
TRBJ2-7,NA,TRBV25-1,TRBD1,CASSEWGQGPYEQYF,TGTGCCAGCAGTGAATGGGGACAGGGCCCCTACGAGCAGTACTTC
TRBJ2-1,NA,TRBV20-1,NA,CSEGRHNEQFF,TGCAGTGAAGGGAGGCACAATGAGCAGTTCTTC
TRBJ2-7,few,TRBV7-6,TRBD2,CASSLGLAGGDEQYF,TGTGCCAGCAGCTTAGGCCTAGCGGGAGGGGACGAGCAGTACTTC
TRBJ1-1,NA,TRBV29-1,NA,CSVEGGGTTGTFF,TGCAGCGTTGAAGGAGGGGGGACGACGGGGACTTTCTTT
TRBJ1-4,few,TRBV20-1,NA,CSAREIVHGEKLFF,TGCAGTGCTAGAGAGATTGTACATGGCGAAAAACTGTTTTTT
TRBJ2-1,NA,TRBV15,NA,CATSRDPLTSYNEQFF,TGTGCCACCAGCAGAGATCCCCTGACTAGTTACAATGAGCAGTTCTTC
TRBJ2-7,NA,TRBV20-1,NA,CSARDHQSVGPYEQYF,TGCAGTGCTAGAGATCATCAGTCAGTGGGACCCTACGAGCAGTACTTC
TRBJ2-1,few,TRBV5-1,TRBD2,CASSLETGGSANEQFF,TGCGCCAGCAGCTTGGAAACGGGAGGTTCCGCGAATGAGCAGTTCTTC
TRBJ2-2,few,TRBV12-3/TRBV12-4,NA,CASSLGLAFVTGELFF,TGTGCCAGCAGTTTGGGGCTAGCTTTTGTCACCGGGGAGCTGTTTTTT
TRBJ1-1,NA,TRBV11-2,NA,CASSLDSGRRGEAFF,TGTGCCAGCAGCTTAGATAGCGGGAGACGAGGGGAAGCTTTCTTT
TRBJ2-4,few,TRBV4-1,TRBD2,CASSRDLGTSLLGSKNIQYF,TGCGCCAGCAGCCGGGACCTCGGGACTAGCTTACTAGGGAGCAAAAACATTCAGTACTTC
TRBJ1-6,NA,TRBV5-1,NA,CASSLGPGTENSPLHF,TGCGCCAGCAGCTTGGGGCCCGGGACTGAGAATTCACCCCTCCACTTT
TRBJ1-5,many,TRBV5-6,NA,CASSKDSNQPQHF,TGTGCCAGCAGCAAGGACAGCAATCAGCCCCAGCATTTT
TRBJ2-3,NA,TRBV4-1,TRBD2,CASSLQPGLAGVTDTQYF,TGCGCCAGCAGCTTACAACCGGGACTAGCGGGAGTCACAGATACGCAGTATTTT
TRBJ1-1,many,TRBV12-3/TRBV12-4,NA,CASSPQGSEAFF,TGTGCCAGCAGTCCCCAGGGGAGTGAAGCTTTCTTT
TRBJ2-2,NA,TRBV5-1,TRBD1,CASSLGDRRVTGELFF,TGCGCCAGCAGCTTGGGGGACAGGAGAGTGACCGGGGAGCTGTTTTTT
TRBJ2-4,many,TRBV15,NA,CATSRDSLDVQYF,TGTGCCACCAGCAGAGACAGCCTTGACGTTCAGTACTTC
TRBJ2-7,NA,TRBV27,NA,CASSFSAGQNFYEQYF,TGTGCCAGCAGTTTTAGTGCGGGACAGAATTTCTACGAGCAGTACTTC
TRBJ2-7,few,TRBV27,NA,CASSPLDYYSYEQYF,TGTGCCAGCAGTCCCCTGGACTATTATTCCTACGAGCAGTACTTC
TRBJ2-6,NA,TRBV5-5,TRBD1,CASTPTGSPSSGANVLTF,TGTGCCAGCACCCCGACAGGGTCCCCCAGCTCTGGGGCCAACGTCCTGACTTTC
TRBJ1-1,NA,TRBV12-3/TRBV12-4,NA,CASSFSILNTEAFF,TGTGCCAGCAGTTTCTCTATTCTGAACACTGAAGCTTTCTTT
TRBJ1-1,NA,TRBV11-2,NA,CASSRYGSNTEAFF,TGTGCCAGCAGCCGATACGGGTCCAACACTGAAGCTTTCTTT
TRBJ2-6,few,TRBV12-3/TRBV12-4,NA,CAGSLGTGANVLTF,TGTGCCGGCTCTCTGGGGACTGGGGCCAACGTCCTGACTTTC
TRBJ2-7,many,TRBV12-3/TRBV12-4,TRBD2,CASSSLAGAGEQYF,TGTGCCAGCAGTTCACTAGCGGGAGCGGGGGAGCAGTACTTC
TRBJ2-1,many,TRBV10-3,NA,CAISYRDNNEQFF,TGTGCCATCAGTTACCGGGACAACAATGAGCAGTTCTTC
TRBJ2-7,NA,TRBV5-6,TRBD2,CASSLEGLAGRDEQYF,TGTGCCAGCAGCTTGGAGGGTTTAGCGGGTCGGGACGAGCAGTACTTC
TRBJ2-7,few,TRBV20-1,NA,CSARVPHSEQYF,TGCAGTGCTAGAGTTCCCCACAGCGAGCAGTACTTC
TRBJ2-7,few,TRBV7-2,NA,CASSREADPYEQYF,TGTGCCAGCAGCAGGGAGGCGGACCCCTACGAGCAGTACTTC
TRBJ2-7,few,TRBV5-1,NA,CASSLMEGAVYEQYF,TGCGCCAGCAGCTTGATGGAGGGGGCGGTCTACGAGCAGTACTTC
TRBJ2-5,few,TRBV7-9,TRBD1,CASSVIGGSPQETQYF,TGTGCCAGCAGCGTTATAGGGGGCTCTCCACAAGAGACCCAGTACTTC
TRBJ2-3,once,TRBV30,NA,CAWSVQVDTQYF,TGTGCCTGGAGTGTACAAGTCGATACGCAGTATTTT
TRBJ1-1,few,TRBV29-1,TRBD1,CSVDLRGQGTEAFF,TGCAGCGTTGATCTAAGGGGACAGGGCACTGAAGCTTTCTTT
TRBJ2-7,many,TRBV11-2,NA,CASTGEYEQYF,TGTGCCAGCACAGGAGAGTACGAGCAGTACTTC
TRBJ2-5,NA,TRBV29-1,NA,CSVETIGAVQETQYF,TGCAGCGTTGAAACTATCGGGGCCGTTCAAGAGACCCAGTACTTC
TRBJ2-7,few,TRBV27,NA,CASSPWGGHNEQYF,TGTGCCAGCAGCCCCTGGGGGGGCCACAACGAGCAGTACTTC
TRBJ2-7,many,TRBV5-1,NA,CASSSGNSLPNYEQYF,TGCGCCAGCAGCTCGGGCAACAGTCTCCCCAACTACGAGCAGTACTTC
TRBJ2-2,few,TRBV11-2,NA,CASSSMLNTGELFF,TGTGCCAGCAGCTCCATGCTGAACACCGGGGAGCTGTTTTTT
TRBJ2-2,NA,TRBV7-9,TRBD2,CASSPRLADTGELFF,TGTGCCAGCAGCCCGAGGCTAGCGGACACCGGGGAGCTGTTTTTT
TRBJ2-1,NA,TRBV6-5,TRBD2,CASSYSIGRGGSYNEQFF,TGTGCCAGCAGTTACTCCATAGGGAGGGGCGGCTCCTACAATGAGCAGTTCTTC
TRBJ2-3,NA,TRBV20-1,NA,CSARNPGGTDTQYF,TGCAGTGCTAGAAATCCTGGCGGCACAGATACGCAGTATTTT
TRBJ2-6,once,TRBV12-3/TRBV12-4,TRBD2,CASSTSGRLSGANVLTF,TGTGCCAGCAGCACTAGCGGGAGGCTCTCTGGGGCCAACGTCCTGACTTTC